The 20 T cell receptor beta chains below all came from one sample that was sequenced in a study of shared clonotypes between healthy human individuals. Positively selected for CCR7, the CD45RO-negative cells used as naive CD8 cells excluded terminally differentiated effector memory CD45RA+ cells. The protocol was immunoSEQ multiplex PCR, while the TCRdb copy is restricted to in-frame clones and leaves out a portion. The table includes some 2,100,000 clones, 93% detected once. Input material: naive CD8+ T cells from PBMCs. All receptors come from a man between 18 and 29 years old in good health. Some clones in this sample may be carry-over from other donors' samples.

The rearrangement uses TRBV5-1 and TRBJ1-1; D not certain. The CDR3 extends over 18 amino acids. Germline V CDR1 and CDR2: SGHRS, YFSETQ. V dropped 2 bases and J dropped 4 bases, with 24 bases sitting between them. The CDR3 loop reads CASSFSFPPSAAGTEAFF. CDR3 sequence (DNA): TGCGCCAGCAGCTTTAGCTTCCCCCCGTCCGCAGCCGGCACTGAAGCTTTCTTT. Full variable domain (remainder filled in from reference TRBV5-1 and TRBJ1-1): KAGVTQTPRYLIKTRGQQVTLSCSPISGHRSVSWYQQTPGQGLQFLFEYFSETQRNKGNFPGRFSGRQFSNSRSEMNVSTLELGDSALYLCASSFSFPPSAAGTEAFFGQGTRLTVV.

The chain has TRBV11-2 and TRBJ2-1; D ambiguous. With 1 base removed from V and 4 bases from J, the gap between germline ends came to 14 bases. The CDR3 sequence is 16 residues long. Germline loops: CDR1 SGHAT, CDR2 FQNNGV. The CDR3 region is CASSLGYRNLYNEQFF. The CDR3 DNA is TGTGCCAGCAGCTTAGGTTATCGCAATCTTTACAATGAGCAGTTCTTC.

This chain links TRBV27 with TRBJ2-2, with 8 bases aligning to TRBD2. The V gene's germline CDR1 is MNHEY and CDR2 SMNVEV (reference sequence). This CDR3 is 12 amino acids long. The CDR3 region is CAVAGGTGELFF. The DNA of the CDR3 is TGTGCTGTGGCGGGAGGCACCGGGGAGCTGTTTTTT.

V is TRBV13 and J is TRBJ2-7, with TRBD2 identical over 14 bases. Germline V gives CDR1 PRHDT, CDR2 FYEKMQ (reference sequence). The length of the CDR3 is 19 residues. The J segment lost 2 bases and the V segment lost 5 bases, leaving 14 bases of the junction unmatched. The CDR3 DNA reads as TGTGCCAGCAGCCCCAGGAAGCCGGGACTAGCGGGAGAGACCTACGAGCAGTACTTC. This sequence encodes CASSPRKPGLAGETYEQYF.

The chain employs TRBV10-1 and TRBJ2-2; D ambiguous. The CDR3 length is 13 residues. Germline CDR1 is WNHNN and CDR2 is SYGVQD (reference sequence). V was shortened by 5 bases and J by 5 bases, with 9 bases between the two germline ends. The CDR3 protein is CASSPYSTGELFF. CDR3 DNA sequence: TGCGCCAGCAGTCCGTACAGTACCGGGGAGCTGTTTTTT.

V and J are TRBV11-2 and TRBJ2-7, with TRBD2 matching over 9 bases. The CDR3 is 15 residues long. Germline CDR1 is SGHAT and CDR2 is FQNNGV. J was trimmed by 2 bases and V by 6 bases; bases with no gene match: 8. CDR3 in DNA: TGTGCCAGCAGTTCCAAGTCTAGCGGGGCCTACGAGCAGTACTTC. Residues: CASSSKSSGAYEQYF.

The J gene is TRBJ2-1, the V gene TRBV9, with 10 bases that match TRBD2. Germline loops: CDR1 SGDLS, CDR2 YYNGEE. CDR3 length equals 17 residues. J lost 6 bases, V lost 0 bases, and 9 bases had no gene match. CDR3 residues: CASSVAPLKREGNEQFF. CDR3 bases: TGTGCCAGCAGCGTAGCTCCCCTTAAGCGGGAGGGCAATGAGCAGTTCTTC.

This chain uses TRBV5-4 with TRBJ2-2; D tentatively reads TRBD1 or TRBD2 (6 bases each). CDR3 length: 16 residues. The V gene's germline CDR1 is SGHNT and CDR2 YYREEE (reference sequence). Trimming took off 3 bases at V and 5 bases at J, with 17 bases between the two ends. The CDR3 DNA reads TGTGCCAGCAGCTACGAGGGGGGCCTAGGGACCGGGGAGCTGTTTTTT. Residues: CASSYEGGLGTGELFF.

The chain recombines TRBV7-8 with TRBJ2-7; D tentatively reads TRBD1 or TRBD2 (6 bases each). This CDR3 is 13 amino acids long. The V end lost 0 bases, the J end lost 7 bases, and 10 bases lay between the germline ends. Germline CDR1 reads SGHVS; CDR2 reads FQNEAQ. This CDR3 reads CASSLAGGWEQYF. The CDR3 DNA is TGTGCCAGCAGCTTAGCGGGGGGCTGGGAGCAGTACTTC.

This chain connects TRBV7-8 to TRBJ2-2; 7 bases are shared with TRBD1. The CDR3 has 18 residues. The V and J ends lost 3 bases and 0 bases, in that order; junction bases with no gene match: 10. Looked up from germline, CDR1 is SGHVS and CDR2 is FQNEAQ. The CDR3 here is CASSFVVGTAPNTGELFF. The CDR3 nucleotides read TGTGCCAGCAGCTTCGTCGTCGGGACAGCCCCGAACACCGGGGAGCTGTTTTTT.

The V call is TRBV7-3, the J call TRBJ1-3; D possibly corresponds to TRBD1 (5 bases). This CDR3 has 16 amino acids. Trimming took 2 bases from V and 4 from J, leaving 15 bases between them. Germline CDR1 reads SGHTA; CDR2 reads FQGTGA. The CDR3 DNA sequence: TGTGCCAGCAGCTTAGGAGGGTACGGGGGAGGAAACACCATATATTTT. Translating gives CASSLGGYGGGNTIYF.

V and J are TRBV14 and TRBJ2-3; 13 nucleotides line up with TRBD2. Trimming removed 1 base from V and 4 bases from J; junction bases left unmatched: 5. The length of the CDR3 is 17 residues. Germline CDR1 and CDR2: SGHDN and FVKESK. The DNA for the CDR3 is TGTGCCAGCAGCCAAGTAGCGGGACTAGCGGGATCAGATACGCAGTATTTT. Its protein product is CASSQVAGLAGSDTQYF.

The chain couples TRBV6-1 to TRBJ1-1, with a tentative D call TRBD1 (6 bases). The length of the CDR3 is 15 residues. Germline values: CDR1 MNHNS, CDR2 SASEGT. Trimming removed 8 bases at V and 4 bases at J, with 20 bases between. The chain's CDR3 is CASRDPGGGSTEAFF. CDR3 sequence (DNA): TGTGCCAGCCGAGACCCGGGGGGCGGGAGCACTGAAGCTTTCTTT.

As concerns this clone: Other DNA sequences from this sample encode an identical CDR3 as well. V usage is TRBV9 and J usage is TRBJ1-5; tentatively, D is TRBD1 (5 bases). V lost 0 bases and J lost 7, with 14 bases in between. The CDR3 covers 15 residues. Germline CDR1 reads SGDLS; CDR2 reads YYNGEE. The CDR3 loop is CASSVGGREGQPQHF. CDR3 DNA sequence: TGTGCCAGCAGCGTAGGTGGCAGGGAAGGCCAGCCCCAGCATTTT.

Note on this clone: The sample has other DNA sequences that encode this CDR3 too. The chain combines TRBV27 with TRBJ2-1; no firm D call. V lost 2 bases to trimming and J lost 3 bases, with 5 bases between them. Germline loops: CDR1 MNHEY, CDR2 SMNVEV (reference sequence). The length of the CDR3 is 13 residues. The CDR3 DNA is TGTGCCAGCAGTTTAGACCACTACAATGAGCAGTTCTTC. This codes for CASSLDHYNEQFF.

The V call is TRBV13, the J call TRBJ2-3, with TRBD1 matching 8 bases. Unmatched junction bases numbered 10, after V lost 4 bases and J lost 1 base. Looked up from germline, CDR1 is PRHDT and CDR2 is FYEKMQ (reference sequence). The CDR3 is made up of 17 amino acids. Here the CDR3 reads CASSYAPGGIGTDTQYF. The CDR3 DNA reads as TGTGCCAGCAGCTACGCCCCAGGGGGCATAGGCACAGATACGCAGTATTTT.

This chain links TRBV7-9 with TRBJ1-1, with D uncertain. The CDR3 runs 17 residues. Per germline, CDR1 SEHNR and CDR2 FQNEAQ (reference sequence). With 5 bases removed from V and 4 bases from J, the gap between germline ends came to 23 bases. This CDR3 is CASSPRTGSQLGTEAFF. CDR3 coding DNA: TGTGCCAGCAGCCCAAGAACCGGGTCCCAATTGGGCACTGAAGCTTTCTTT.

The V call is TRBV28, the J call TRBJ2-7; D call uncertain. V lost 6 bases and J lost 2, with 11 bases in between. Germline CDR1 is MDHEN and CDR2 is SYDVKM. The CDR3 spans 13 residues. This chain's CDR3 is CASSFQVTYEQYF. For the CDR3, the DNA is TGTGCCAGCAGCTTCCAGGTGACCTACGAGCAGTACTTC. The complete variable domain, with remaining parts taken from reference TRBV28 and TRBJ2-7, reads DVKVTQSSRYLVKRTGEKVFLECVQDMDHENMFWYRQDPGLGLRLIYFSYDVKMKEKGDIPEGYSVSREKKERFSLILESASTNQTSMYLCASSFQVTYEQYFGPGTRLTVT.

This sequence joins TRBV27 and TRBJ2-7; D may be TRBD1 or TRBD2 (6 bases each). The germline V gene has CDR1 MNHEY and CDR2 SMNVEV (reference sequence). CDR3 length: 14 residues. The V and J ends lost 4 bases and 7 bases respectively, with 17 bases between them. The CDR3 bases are TGTGCCAGCAGTTCCCGGACAGCCGCGGGGGAGCAGTACTTC. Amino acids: CASSSRTAAGEQYF.

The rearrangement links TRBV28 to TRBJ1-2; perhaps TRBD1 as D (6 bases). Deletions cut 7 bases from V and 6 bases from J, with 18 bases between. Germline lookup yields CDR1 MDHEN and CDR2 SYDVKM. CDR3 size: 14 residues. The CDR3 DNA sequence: TGTGCCAGCACTCCCCGGGGCAGGGGAGATGGCTACACCTTC. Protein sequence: CASTPRGRGDGYTF.